Below are 29 T cell receptor beta chains sequenced from a single sample in a study of identical twins. TCRdb reprocessed the 5' RACE reads via MiXCR and lists one record per CDR3 protein. The sample comprises fewer than 650,000 distinct CDR3 sequences, roughly 7.1% of which are singletons, and roughly 1.6% rests with the top ten. These data also formed part of another study, on yellow fever vaccine responses in identical twins.

Sequenced input: PBMCs. The receptors stem from a woman between 18 and 29 years old in good health.

CDR3 protein: CASSSIWGTGELFF. As DNA, the CDR3 is TGTGCCAGCAGTTCCATTTGGGGGACCGGGGAGCTGTTTTTT. This chain joins TRBV27 and TRBJ2-2; D might be TRBD1 or TRBD2, each matching 5 bases. The CDR3 loop spans 14 amino acids. Germline V lookup: CDR1 MNHEY, CDR2 SMNVEV (reference sequence). V lost 4 bases to trimming and J lost 5 bases, with 11 bases between them.

This clonotype turned up a few times. The rearrangement uses TRBV28 and TRBJ2-4, with 14 bases aligning to TRBD2. V dropped 8 bases and J dropped 8; count of bases not matched to a gene: 20. The CDR3 has 19 amino acids. CDR1 is MDHEN, CDR2 SYDVKM, per germline. CDR3 nucleotide sequence: TGTGCCAGCGGGCCGCGGACTAGCGGGAGGAAACCGGGGGGGGACATTCAGTACTTC. Its translation is CASGPRTSGRKPGGDIQYF.

This clonotype was counted a few times. The V call is TRBV29-1, the J call TRBJ2-2; 9 nucleotides match TRBD1. V was clipped by 1 base and J by 6 bases; unmatched bases: 3. The CDR3 spans 14 residues. CDR1 is SQVTM and CDR2 is ANQGSEA in the germline V gene. The CDR3 protein is CSVEGTGEAGELFF. Here the CDR3 DNA reads TGCAGCGTTGAAGGGACAGGGGAGGCCGGGGAGCTGTTTTTT.

This clonotype came up a few times. The chain carries TRBV11-2 and TRBJ2-5, with D perhaps matching TRBD2 (5 bases). Germline-derived CDR1 and CDR2 are SGHAT and FQNNGV. V was shortened by 2 bases and J by 5 bases, with 15 bases between the two germline ends. The CDR3 contains 15 residues. CDR3 bases: TGTGCCAGCAGCTTACCGGGTGGGCCGGGGGAGACCCAGTACTTC. It codes for CASSLPGGPGETQYF.

The table lists this clonotype with many counts. The J gene is TRBJ2-7, the V gene TRBV5-1; unclear D gene. The CDR3 has 12 residues. Germline V gives CDR1 SGHRS, CDR2 YFSETQ. Trimming cost V 1 base and J 5 bases, with 7 bases left between them. DNA for the CDR3: TGCGCCAGCAGCTTGTTGGATAACGAGCAGTACTTC. Protein product: CASSLLDNEQYF.

The chain has TRBV7-9 and TRBJ2-3; perhaps TRBD1 as D (5 bases). Trimming removed 1 base at V and 0 bases at J, with 8 bases between. CDR1 is SEHNR and CDR2 is FQNEAQ in the germline V gene (reference sequence). CDR3 length: 15 amino acids. The chain's CDR3 is CASSLGQKSTDTQYF. The CDR3 nucleotides read TGTGCCAGCAGCTTAGGACAGAAGAGCACAGATACGCAGTATTTT.

This clonotype was recorded at least ten times. The chain employs TRBV19 and TRBJ2-3, with 12 bases matching TRBD2. Looked up from germline, CDR1 is LNHDA and CDR2 is SQIVND (reference sequence). The CDR3 loop spans 16 amino acids. The V and J ends lost 4 bases and 1 base, in that order; junction bases with no gene match: 3. The CDR3 sequence: CASSTRTSGGTDTQYF. The CDR3 DNA sequence: TGTGCCAGTAGTACCCGGACTAGCGGGGGCACAGATACGCAGTATTTT. The variable domain in full, with the rest retrieved from reference TRBV19 and TRBJ2-3, is DGGITQSPKYLFRKEGQNVTLSCEQNLNHDAMYWYRQDPGQGLRLIYYSQIVNDFQKGDIAEGYSVSREKKESFPLTVTSAQKNPTAFYLCASSTRTSGGTDTQYFGPGTRLTVL.

This clonotype has at least ten counts. This chain joins TRBV7-9 and TRBJ2-7; 11 bases line up with TRBD1. This CDR3 has 14 residues. Germline CDR1 and CDR2: SEHNR and FQNEAQ (reference sequence). J gave up 5 bases and V 5 bases, and 5 bases lay outside the gene matches. The CDR3 here is CASSTRDRGDEQYF. The CDR3 bases are TGTGCCAGCAGCACAAGGGACAGGGGGGACGAGCAGTACTTC.

This clonotype was counted many times. This chain connects TRBV15 to TRBJ2-7; no reliable D call. V shed 1 base and J shed 0 bases, with 10 bases lying between them. This CDR3 is built from 15 residues. The germline V gene encodes CDR1 LNHNV and CDR2 YYDKDF (reference sequence). CDR3 sequence (DNA): TGTGCCACCAGCAGAGCGACCCTCAGCTCCTACGAGCAGTACTTC. As protein: CATSRATLSSYEQYF.

This clonotype was seen a few times. This chain links TRBV7-3 with TRBJ2-3; D gene ambiguous. Germline V gene lookup returns CDR1 SGHTA and CDR2 FQGTGA. This CDR3 is 14 amino acids long. Trimming cost V 4 bases and J 4 bases, with 12 bases left between them. CDR3 in DNA: TGTGCCAGCAGCTCCGTGGGCGGAGCAGATACGCAGTATTTT. Its protein is CASSSVGGADTQYF.

The chain recombines TRBV28 with TRBJ2-1; 7 nucleotides match TRBD1. The junction had 5 bases not matched to a gene; V was cut back by 6 bases and J by 3 bases. The CDR3 has 14 residues. The germline CDR1 and CDR2 sequences are MDHEN and SYDVKM. CDR3 sequence reads: CASRIQGNYNEQFF. In nucleotides, the CDR3 is TGTGCCAGCAGAATACAGGGGAACTACAATGAGCAGTTCTTC.

The J gene is TRBJ2-1, the V gene TRBV24-1, with 13 nucleotides matching TRBD2. Germline CDR1 reads KGHDR; CDR2 reads SFDVKD. The CDR3 spans 17 residues. With 4 bases clipped from V and 3 bases from J, the junction kept 5 bases outside the gene matches. In DNA, the CDR3 is TGTGCCACCAGTGAACGGGGACTAGCGGGGTTCTACAATGAGCAGTTCTTC. Translated, it gives CATSERGLAGFYNEQFF.

V gene TRBV3-1 combines with J gene TRBJ2-7, with a possible D match to TRBD2 (5 bases). The V and J ends lost 2 bases and 2 bases respectively, with 7 bases between them. Germline assignment: CDR1 LGHDT and CDR2 YNNKEL (reference sequence). CDR3 size: 13 residues. The CDR3 reads CASSQSGTYEQYF. The DNA for the CDR3 is TGTGCCAGCAGCCAAAGCGGAACCTACGAGCAGTACTTC.

This clonotype was observed a few times. CDR3 residues: CASSPGGLHNEQFF. CDR3 bases: TGTGCCAGCAGCCCTGGGGGCCTCCACAATGAGCAGTTCTTC. V usage is TRBV7-9 and J usage is TRBJ2-1; TRBD1 might be the D (6 bases). V dropped 5 bases and J dropped 5 bases, with 13 bases sitting between them. CDR3 size: 14 residues. CDR1 and CDR2 from the germline V gene are SEHNR and FQNEAQ (reference sequence).

The rearrangement joins TRBV10-3 to TRBJ1-2, with D hard to call. Germline CDR1 ENHRY, CDR2 SYGVKD. Trimming took off 2 bases at V and 7 bases at J, with 11 bases between the two ends. The CDR3 totals 13 residues. CDR3 nucleotide sequence: TGTGCCATCAGTGAGAACTCTGCTGGTGGCTACACCTTC. Translating it yields CAISENSAGGYTF.

This clonotype has just a few counts. This chain joins TRBV5-1 and TRBJ2-1; no reliable D call. Deletions cut 4 bases from V and 3 bases from J, with 8 bases between. Germline V gene data show CDR1 as SGHRS and CDR2 as YFSETQ. The CDR3 is made up of 13 amino acids. CDR3 nucleotides: TGCGCCAGCAGCCCCGTCCTCTACAATGAGCAGTTCTTC. Residues: CASSPVLYNEQFF.

V usage is TRBV2 and J usage is TRBJ2-7; D gene unclear. The CDR3 contains 15 residues. Germline loops: CDR1 SNHLY, CDR2 FYNNEI. Trimming took off 10 bases at V and 4 bases at J, with 23 bases between the two ends. DNA for the CDR3: TGTGCCACCCACCCCACCGAGGCTGAGCTTTACGAGCAGTACGTC. This gives the protein CATHPTEAELYEQYV.

The chain uses TRBV19 and TRBJ2-1; tentatively, D is TRBD1 or TRBD2 (5 bases each). Trimming cost V 5 bases and J 4 bases, with 12 bases left between them. Looked up from germline, CDR1 is LNHDA and CDR2 is SQIVND (reference sequence). The CDR3 totals 14 residues. The CDR3 sequence: CASSFRDLYNEQFF. DNA of the CDR3: TGTGCCAGTAGTTTCCGGGACCTTTACAATGAGCAGTTCTTC.

There are many counts of this clonotype. The gene calls are TRBV27 and TRBJ2-3; TRBD1 might be the D (6 bases). Germline-derived CDR1 and CDR2 are MNHEY and SMNVEV (reference sequence). This CDR3 contains 16 residues. The V end was cut by 4 bases, the J end by 2 bases, with 16 bases between. CDR3 nucleotides: TGTGCCAGCAGTTCCGTCTGGGGGCTCGCCACAGATACGCAGTATTTT. Translation: CASSSVWGLATDTQYF.

This clonotype was seen ten or more times. The V call is TRBV5-6, the J call TRBJ2-3; D is undetermined. V lost 5 bases to trimming and J lost 5 bases, with 18 bases between them. Germline V gene lookup returns CDR1 SGHDT and CDR2 YYEEEE. The CDR3 has 15 residues. The CDR3 bases are TGTGCCAGCAGTTCCGGACCCTATCCACAAGATACGCAGTATTTT. Translated, it gives CASSSGPYPQDTQYF.

This clonotype was recorded a few times. This chain links TRBV29-1 with TRBJ2-2; 7 bases align to TRBD2. The CDR3 runs 17 residues. Germline CDR1 SQVTM, CDR2 ANQGSEA. After removal of 5 bases from V and 0 bases from J, the junction contained 12 bases not matched to a gene. CDR3 region: CSVIAGVHLTNTGELFF. The CDR3 nucleotides are TGCAGCGTTATCGCGGGGGTCCACCTAACGAACACCGGGGAGCTGTTTTTT.

The sample holds many counts of this clonotype. The chain links TRBV20-1 to TRBJ1-1, with D possibly being TRBD1 (5 bases). The V and J ends lost 0 bases and 5 bases respectively, with 13 bases between them. There are 14 residues in the CDR3. Germline V lookup: CDR1 DFQATT, CDR2 SNEGSKA (reference sequence). CDR3 sequence: CSARDRRGGTEAFF. The CDR3 DNA is TGCAGTGCTAGAGATCGAAGGGGAGGGACTGAAGCTTTCTTT.

The chain carries TRBV29-1 and TRBJ2-1; D possibly matches TRBD1 or TRBD2 (5 bases each). CDR1 is SQVTM and CDR2 is ANQGSEA in the germline V gene. The CDR3 is 12 amino acids. V lost 3 bases and J lost 13, with 16 bases in between. In nucleotides, the CDR3 is TGCAGCGTTGAGAGGCAGTGGGACGGTCAGTTCTTC. Encoded protein: CSVERQWDGQFF.

The chain employs TRBV4-2 and TRBJ1-4; 7 bases fit TRBD1. CDR1 and CDR2 from the germline V gene are LGHNA and YNFKEQ. V dropped 0 bases and J dropped 8; count of bases not matched to a gene: 12. The length of the CDR3 is 17 residues. CDR3 DNA sequence: TGTGCCAGCAGCCAAGACAGGGCACAGGGGCCTCGGGAAAAACTGTTTTTT. Translated, it gives CASSQDRAQGPREKLFF.

This clonotype was counted many times. V gene TRBV12-3 or TRBV12-4 combines with J gene TRBJ1-1; D gene unclear. V shed 7 bases and J shed 2 bases, with 11 bases lying between them. The CDR3 is 13 amino acids. CDR3 loop: CASTVQKNTEAFF. CDR3 sequence (DNA): TGTGCCAGCACCGTACAGAAAAACACTGAAGCTTTCTTT.

The chain combines TRBV12-3 or TRBV12-4 with TRBJ2-5; the D gene could be TRBD1 or TRBD2 (5 bases each). CDR3 size: 16 residues. Trimming took 5 bases from V and 2 from J, leaving 18 bases between them. This chain's CDR3 is CASSLLGDGRQETQYF. CDR3 DNA sequence: TGTGCCAGCAGTCTCCTGGGGGACGGACGACAAGAGACCCAGTACTTC.

The rearrangement joins TRBV24-1 to TRBJ2-7, with D possibly being TRBD1 or TRBD2 (7 bases each). Germline CDR1 KGHDR, CDR2 SFDVKD. The CDR3 spans 15 residues. The V end was cut by 2 bases, the J end by 4 bases, with 14 bases between. CDR3 bases: TGTGCCACCAGTGATTCGGGGGGACAGAAGTACGAGCAGTACTTC. Residues: CATSDSGGQKYEQYF.

V is TRBV10-3 and J is TRBJ2-6, with no clear D. The germline V and J ends were trimmed by 7 bases and 2 bases, with 3 bases remaining between them. This CDR3 has 12 residues. Looked up from germline, CDR1 is ENHRY and CDR2 is SYGVKD. CDR3 region: CAINPGANVLTF. Written as DNA, the CDR3 is TGTGCCATCAATCCTGGGGCCAACGTCCTGACTTTC.

The chain carries TRBV20-1 and TRBJ2-3; D remains ambiguous. Germline CDR1 and CDR2: DFQATT and SNEGSKA (reference sequence). The CDR3 sequence is 12 residues long. With 3 bases removed from V and 4 bases from J, the gap between germline ends came to 8 bases. CDR3: CSASSVADTQYF. The CDR3 DNA reads as TGCAGTGCTAGTTCCGTGGCAGATACGCAGTATTTT.